One and the same sample provided the 2 T cell receptor beta chains below, sequenced in a study of cytomegalovirus exposure and HLA in healthy donors. PCR involved 60 Vbeta and 13 Jbeta primers. TCRdb's copy holds only in-frame clones and misses some; the assay was immunoSEQ multiplex PCR. This sample has just over 95,000 clones, with around 76% found just once. The sequencing sample was made of PBMCs. Every receptor here comes from a human donor in good health.

This rearrangement joins TRBV4-3 to TRBJ2-7; 10 positions agree with TRBD1. The CDR3 totals 16 residues. Germline V gene lookup returns CDR1 LGHNA and CDR2 YSLEER. V lost 6 bases to trimming and J lost 0 bases; unmatched junction nucleotides: 8. The CDR3 region has the DNA TGCGCCAGCAGTCGATCAGGGACAGGGGCCTCCTACGAGCAGTACTTC. The encoded protein is CASSRSGTGASYEQYF.

In this sample, this clone turned up a few times. The chain links TRBV4-1 to TRBJ1-1; D not certain. This CDR3 has 12 residues. CDR1 is MGHRA and CDR2 is YSYEKL in the germline V gene. V was clipped by 4 bases and J by 10 bases, with 13 bases between them. CDR3 amino acids: CASSRAKEGAFF. For the CDR3, the DNA is TGCGCCAGCAGCCGAGCCAAGGAGGGAGCTTTCTTT.